A single sample is the source of the 8 T cell receptor beta chains below, sequenced in a study of CD8+ T cells in alopecia areata. As the sequencing template, cDNA was produced by extracting RNA and reverse transcribing it. Method: immunoSEQ multiplex PCR; TCRdb's copy keeps in-frame clones and lacks some. The sample carries around 150,000 clones, approximately 56% recorded once. The sequenced sample was CD8+ T cells sorted from blood. The receptors originated from a human donor in good health.

This rearrangement joins TRBV29-1 to TRBJ1-1; D uncertain. This CDR3 has 11 amino acids. Germline V gene sequence: CDR1 SQVTM, CDR2 ANQGSEA. The V end lost 4 bases, the J end lost 7 bases, and 10 bases lay between the germline ends. CDR3 region: CSVVIGLEAFF. The CDR3 DNA reads TGCAGCGTTGTAATTGGCCTTGAAGCTTTCTTT.

The chain uses TRBV5-1 and TRBJ1-5, with 11 nucleotides matching TRBD1. The CDR3 is 14 amino acids. CDR1 is SGHRS and CDR2 is YFSETQ in the germline V gene. V shed 3 bases and J 5 bases; nucleotides not matched to a gene: 1. The CDR3 spells CASSSGQGDQPQHF. In nucleotides, the CDR3 is TGCGCCAGCAGCTCGGGACAGGGGGATCAGCCCCAGCATTTT.

This clone was seen only a few times. The rearrangement links TRBV4-1 to TRBJ2-5, with 9 bases lining up with TRBD2. Germline V lookup: CDR1 MGHRA, CDR2 YSYEKL. J lost 5 bases, V lost 1 base, and 2 bases had no gene match. This CDR3 comprises 14 residues. The CDR3 protein is CASSQVAGVETQYF. The CDR3 DNA reads TGCGCCAGCAGCCAAGTAGCGGGAGTGGAGACCCAGTACTTC.

About this clone: The sample carries other DNA sequences with the same CDR3. The CDR3 spells CATSRDRGNTEAFF. In DNA form, the CDR3 reads TGTGCCACCAGCAGAGATCGAGGGAACACTGAAGCTTTCTTT. The genes are TRBV15 and TRBJ1-1; D is unresolved. Germline values: CDR1 LNHNV, CDR2 YYDKDF (reference sequence). This CDR3 region has 14 residues. V lost 0 bases and J 1 base, leaving 6 bases between the germline ends.

The chain links TRBV27 to TRBJ1-1; 7 nucleotides align to TRBD1. With V trimmed by 7 bases and J by 2 bases, 4 bases remained unmatched. The CDR3 length is 13 residues. Germline values: CDR1 MNHEY, CDR2 SMNVEV (reference sequence). CDR3 in amino acids: CASIGQDNTEAFF. The CDR3 DNA reads as TGTGCCAGCATCGGACAGGACAACACTGAAGCTTTCTTT.

The chain has TRBV27 and TRBJ2-1, with 9 bases fitting TRBD2. The germline gives CDR1 MNHEY, CDR2 SMNVEV (reference sequence). The V segment lost 3 bases and the J segment 8 bases; nucleotides outside the gene matches: 11. This CDR3 spans 16 amino acids. The CDR3 reads CASSLGLAGSIDEQFF. CDR3 DNA: TGTGCCAGCAGTTTGGGTCTAGCGGGATCGATCGATGAGCAGTTCTTC.

The CDR3 here is CASRGGTLNQPQHF. The CDR3 DNA sequence: TGTGCCAGCAGAGGTGGGACCCTAAATCAGCCCCAGCATTTT. The chain has TRBV5-4 and TRBJ1-5, with D possibly matching TRBD1 (5 bases). V dropped 5 bases and J dropped 4 bases, with 13 bases sitting between them. CDR3 length: 14 amino acids. CDR1 and CDR2 from the germline V gene are SGHNT and YYREEE (reference sequence).

This clone qualifies as medium-sized. J is TRBJ1-2 and V is TRBV5-1, with TRBD1 identical over 8 bases. The CDR3 extends over 14 amino acids. Germline V lookup: CDR1 SGHRS, CDR2 YFSETQ. The V segment lost 1 base and the J segment 6 bases; nucleotides outside the gene matches: 5. CDR3 nucleotides: TGCGCCAGCAGCTTGAAACAGGGGGAGGATGGCTACACCTTC. Its protein product is CASSLKQGEDGYTF.